Each of the 21 T cell receptor beta chains below was sequenced from the same sample in a study of blood T cell repertoires in COVID-19. Libraries were prepared by immunoSEQ multiplex PCR; TCRdb keeps only in-frame clonotypes and omits some of them. The sample carries more than 6,500 clones, less than 90% recorded once. The material sequenced was peripheral blood. These receptors all come from a human donor in a cohort sampled during active COVID-19.

This clone was recorded once. This chain connects TRBV3-1 (or the pseudogene TRBV3-2) to TRBJ2-6; D gene uncertain. The CDR3 runs 16 residues. The germline CDR1 and CDR2 sequences are LGHDT and YNNKEL (reference sequence). Trimming cost V 3 bases and J 4 bases, with 13 bases left between them. The CDR3 DNA sequence: TGTGCCAGCAGCCACCCACTCCTCCCCGGGGCCAACGTCCTGACTTTC. Its protein is CASSHPLLPGANVLTF.

V gene TRBV3-1 (or the pseudogene TRBV3-2) combines with J gene TRBJ2-2, with D possibly matching TRBD2 (5 bases). Trimming took 1 base from V and 6 from J, leaving 12 bases between them. This CDR3 has 15 amino acids. Germline V gives CDR1 LGHDT, CDR2 YNNKEL (reference sequence). The CDR3 bases are TGTGCCAGCAGCCAAGTGCGCGCGGGTGCCGGGGAGCTGTTTTTT. Translating it yields CASSQVRAGAGELFF.

The V gene is TRBV6-2 or TRBV6-3, the J gene TRBJ2-7; a possible D gene is TRBD1 (5 bases). The CDR3 loop spans 14 amino acids. Per the germline V gene, CDR1 is MNHEY and CDR2 is SVGEGT. V lost 3 bases and J 6 bases, leaving 15 bases between the germline ends. The CDR3 sequence: CASSYRQLAAEQYF. In DNA form, the CDR3 reads TGTGCCAGCAGTTATAGACAGCTCGCGGCCGAGCAGTACTTC.

The rearrangement uses TRBV10-3 and TRBJ1-1; the match to TRBD1 covers 9 bases. CDR1 is ENHRY, CDR2 SYGVKD, per germline. Trimming removed 3 bases from V and 4 bases from J; junction bases left unmatched: 6. This CDR3 has 15 residues. The CDR3 loop reads CAISDSDRGGTEAFF. The CDR3 DNA reads as TGTGCCATCAGTGACTCGGACAGGGGCGGCACTGAAGCTTTCTTT.

The J gene is TRBJ2-1, the V gene TRBV12-2; TRBD1, as called in the table, went unchecked against the DNA. TRBV12-2 is listed as a pseudogene. The CDR3 contains 19 residues. This CDR3 reads CASRLAVTSPLQQYNEQFF. CDR3 DNA sequence: TGTGCAAGTCGCTTAGCCGTGACATCCCCCCTACAGCAGTACAATGAGCAGTTCTTC.

This CDR3 reads CASSVSPTGIGTGELFF. Here the CDR3 DNA reads TGTGCCAGCAGTGTCTCGCCAACGGGTATCGGGACCGGGGAGCTGTTTTTT. V usage is TRBV6-1 and J usage is TRBJ2-2; no clear D gene. The CDR3 contains 17 residues. V was clipped by 4 bases and J by 5 bases, with 20 bases between them. Germline V gene sequence: CDR1 MNHNS, CDR2 SASEGT.

This chain links TRBV5-1 with TRBJ2-1, with 8 nucleotides matching TRBD2. V trimming: 0 bases; J trimming: 6 bases; junction bases outside the gene matches: 5. The CDR3 consists of 15 residues. Per germline, CDR1 SGHRS and CDR2 YFSETQ. The CDR3 DNA sequence: TGCGCCAGCAGCTTGGAAGGAGCGGGAGCCAATGAGCAGTTCTTC. Translated: CASSLEGAGANEQFF.

The gene calls are TRBV7-9 and TRBJ2-5; 11 nucleotides align to TRBD2. The V segment lost 5 bases and the J segment 3 bases; nucleotides outside the gene matches: 8. The CDR3 covers 16 residues. Germline V gene sequence: CDR1 SEHNR, CDR2 FQNEAQ (reference sequence). The CDR3 region is CASSQRILAGEETQYF. In DNA, the CDR3 is TGTGCCAGCAGCCAGAGGATACTAGCGGGAGAAGAGACCCAGTACTTC.

This clone has only one observation. The chain is built from TRBV6-2 or TRBV6-3 and TRBJ2-1; 7 bases agree with TRBD2. The germline V gene encodes CDR1 MNHEY and CDR2 SVGEGT. This CDR3 spans 16 amino acids. The V and J ends lost 6 bases and 2 bases, in that order; junction bases with no gene match: 10. CDR3 sequence: CASSERVRETYNEQFF. CDR3 DNA: TGTGCCAGCAGCGAGCGTGTGCGGGAGACCTACAATGAGCAGTTCTTC.

The chain recombines TRBV5-1 with TRBJ2-3; 7 bases align to TRBD1. This CDR3 spans 15 amino acids. CDR1 and CDR2 (germline): SGHRS, YFSETQ. After removal of 0 bases from V and 2 bases from J, the junction contained 3 bases not matched to a gene. This CDR3 reads CASSLDRGITDTQYF. For the CDR3, the DNA is TGCGCCAGCAGCTTGGACAGGGGCATCACAGATACGCAGTATTTT.

This rearrangement joins TRBV27 to TRBJ2-7; 13 nucleotides match TRBD2. This CDR3 is built from 15 residues. The V gene's germline CDR1 is MNHEY and CDR2 SMNVEV (reference sequence). After removal of 1 base from V and 7 bases from J, the junction contained 4 bases not matched to a gene. The CDR3 reads CASSLFTSGRAEQYF. The DNA of the CDR3 is TGTGCCAGCAGTTTATTCACTAGCGGGAGGGCAGAGCAGTACTTC.

The chain joins TRBV9 to TRBJ2-7; 10 bases are shared with TRBD2. The CDR3 has 15 residues. The V gene end was trimmed by 5 bases and the J gene end by 7 bases; junction bases not matched to a gene: 12. In germline, CDR1 is SGDLS, CDR2 YYNGEE. The CDR3 nucleotides read TGTGCCAGCAGTGGAAGCGGGAGGGGGCGGGATGAGCAGTACTTC. Its protein product is CASSGSGRGRDEQYF.

This clone was seen a few times. V usage is TRBV5-1 and J usage is TRBJ1-6; 9 nucleotides match TRBD1. From germline, CDR1 is SGHRS and CDR2 YFSETQ. This CDR3 has 16 residues. V lost 0 bases, J lost 5 bases, and 3 bases stayed unmatched. CDR3 amino acids: CASSLARTGDNSPLHF. The CDR3 DNA is TGCGCCAGCAGCTTGGCTAGGACAGGGGATAATTCACCCCTCCACTTT.

J is TRBJ1-1 and V is TRBV6-5, with 7 bases fitting TRBD1. The V segment lost 7 bases and the J segment 0 bases; nucleotides outside the gene matches: 5. Germline assignment: CDR1 MNHEY and CDR2 SVGAGI. The CDR3 is 14 residues long. CDR3 residues: CASKTGTVNTEAFF. The CDR3 nucleotides read TGTGCCAGCAAAACCGGGACAGTGAACACTGAAGCTTTCTTT.

This chain connects TRBV7-9 to TRBJ2-3, with D possibly TRBD2 on 5 matching bases. Trimming stripped 5 bases from V and 5 bases from J, with 14 bases between. CDR3 size: 14 residues. Germline V gene data show CDR1 as SEHNR and CDR2 as FQNEAQ (reference sequence). Written as DNA, the CDR3 is TGTGCCAGCAGCCACCCCCGAGGGAGAGATACGCAGTATTTT. Amino acids: CASSHPRGRDTQYF. The full variable domain, its missing parts supplied by reference TRBV7-9 and TRBJ2-3, is DTGVSQNPRHKITKRGQNVTFRCDPISEHNRLYWYRQTLGQGPEFLTYFQNEAQLEKSRLLSDRFSAERPKGSFSTLEIQRTEQGDSAMYLCASSHPRGRDTQYFGPGTRLTVL.

This chain uses TRBV3-1 (or the pseudogene TRBV3-2) with TRBJ1-2; weak D call: TRBD1 (6 bases). V lost 4 bases and J 4 bases, leaving 13 bases between the germline ends. The CDR3 length is 14 residues. Germline V gene lookup returns CDR1 LGHDT and CDR2 YNNKEL (reference sequence). The CDR3 loop reads CASSRGQTTYGYTF. As DNA, the CDR3 is TGTGCCAGCAGCCGAGGACAGACGACCTATGGCTACACCTTC.

V gene TRBV6-5 combines with J gene TRBJ2-7; TRBD2 is a possible D gene (6 bases). This CDR3 has 15 residues. Per the germline V gene, CDR1 is MNHEY and CDR2 is SVGAGI. Trimming took 6 bases from V and 3 from J, leaving 18 bases between them. CDR3: CASSNRPAGSYEQYF. Here the CDR3 DNA reads TGTGCCAGCAGCAATCGACCTGCGGGGAGCTACGAGCAGTACTTC.

The chain couples TRBV18 to TRBJ2-5, with unresolved D. Trimming stripped 3 bases from V and 4 bases from J, with 3 bases between. This CDR3 has 11 residues. CDR1 is KGHSH and CDR2 is LQKENI in the germline V gene. CDR3 DNA: TGTGCCAGCTCACCGAGAGAGACCCAGTACTTC. It is translated as CASSPRETQYF. Together with reference TRBV18 and TRBJ2-5, the CDR3 gives the full variable domain: NAGVMQNPRHLVRRRGQEARLRCSPMKGHSHVYWYRQLPEEGLKFMVYLQKENIIDESGMPKERFSAEFPKEGPSILRIQQVVRGDSAAYFCASSPRETQYFGPGTRLLVL.

The rearrangement joins TRBV7-2 to TRBJ2-7; 11 bases are shared with TRBD2. Germline V lookup: CDR1 SGHTA, CDR2 FQGNSA. This CDR3 comprises 15 residues. Trimming cost V 4 bases and J 6 bases; bases outside gene matches: 8. The CDR3 is CASSSPGLAVTEQYF. In nucleotides, the CDR3 is TGTGCCAGCAGCTCTCCGGGACTAGCGGTTACCGAGCAGTACTTC.

The rearrangement joins TRBV14 to TRBJ2-1; 9 bases match TRBD1. CDR1 SGHDN and CDR2 FVKESK come from the germline V gene. J was trimmed by 9 bases and V by 4 bases; bases with no gene match: 7. The CDR3 runs to 14 residues. The CDR3 DNA follows: TGTGCCAGCAGCCTCGGGACAGGGTGGTTTGAGCAGTTCTTC. Amino acid sequence: CASSLGTGWFEQFF.

J is TRBJ2-1 and V is TRBV6-6; D perhaps matches TRBD2 (5 bases). Germline lookup yields CDR1 MNHNY and CDR2 SVGAGI (reference sequence). The ends were cut back, 6 bases at V and 8 bases at J, with 20 bases in the middle. CDR3 length: 15 residues. CDR3 sequence reads: CASSNSDNPGYEQFF. In nucleotides, the CDR3 is TGTGCCAGCAGCAACTCTGACAACCCGGGGTATGAGCAGTTCTTC.